This T cell receptor beta chain is drawn from a study of T cell responses to AZD1222 COVID-19 vaccine. Clones were read by immunoSEQ multiplex PCR, and TCRdb kept only the in-frame ones, dropping some. The table has fewer than 100,000 clones, around nine tenths seen once; the top ten hold roughly 15%. With regard to this clone: Its antigen is as yet unknown.

The germline CDR1 and CDR2 sequences are MNHNS and SASEGT. The CDR3 loop spans 13 amino acids. Deletions cut 5 bases from V and 6 bases from J, with 13 bases between. Study-wide results and caveats: The donor group comprised mostly white British people and more females; the analysis possibly underestimated clonal diversity.

The rearrangement links TRBV6-1 to TRBJ1-2; D is unresolved. This clonotype was obtained from an adult who received the AZD1222 COVID-19 vaccine. Sample: peripheral blood, taken 28 days after the second AZD1222 dose. The CDR3 coding sequence is TGTGCCAGCAGTCTAGGACGGGCGGATGGCTACACCTTC. It codes for CASSLGRADGYTF.